A selection of T cell receptor beta chains follows, all from one sample in a study of OX40 agonist ivuxolimab in advanced cancers. The protocol was immunoSEQ multiplex PCR, while the TCRdb copy is restricted to in-frame clones and leaves out a portion. The repertoire has about 62,000 clones, over 90% of them found once; the top ten carry 13%. This sample comprised CD4+ or CD8+ T cells sorted from blood, obtained in a trial of the OX40 agonist ivuxolimab. The source of these receptors is an adult with an advanced solid tumor such as melanoma, head and neck, liver or kidney cancer. Each CDR3 is given with its conserved first and last residue. The D gene is left open where the match is weak. Clone sizes are given selectively: once, few, many, or a class where the clone is expanded.

clone_size j_call v_call d_call cdr3_aa cdr3_nt
NA TRBJ1-5 TRBV30 NA CAWSVGQGGQPQHF TGTGCCTGGAGTGTAGGGCAGGGAGGCCAGCCCCAGCATTTT
NA TRBJ2-5 TRBV18 NA CASSPSNPLQETQYF TGTGCCAGCTCCCCGTCTAACCCTCTCCAAGAGACCCAGTACTTC
NA TRBJ2-5 TRBV5-1 NA CASSLYGTGQETQYF TGCGCCAGCAGCTTGTACGGTACAGGCCAAGAGACCCAGTACTTC
NA TRBJ2-1 TRBV21-1 NA CASSLRTSGSTNEQFF TGTGCCAGCAGCCTGCGGACTAGCGGGTCTACAAATGAGCAGTTCTTC
once TRBJ2-5 TRBV5-5 TRBD2 CASSLIGTSGGPYQETQYF TGTGCCAGCAGCTTGATTGGGACTAGCGGGGGCCCGTACCAAGAGACCCAGTACTTC
NA TRBJ2-5 TRBV10-2 NA CASRRGETQYF TGCGCCAGCCGTAGAGGAGAGACCCAGTACTTC
once TRBJ1-5 TRBV7-8 NA CASSLEGTQPQHF TGTGCCAGCAGCTTAGAGGGGACTCAGCCCCAGCATTTT
NA TRBJ2-1 TRBV7-6 NA CASSSGLPLGNEQFF TGTGCCAGCAGCTCTGGACTACCGCTGGGCAATGAGCAGTTCTTC
NA TRBJ2-1 TRBV5-6 TRBD2 CASRDSGSLQNEQFF TGTGCCAGCAGGGATAGCGGGAGCCTCCAGAATGAGCAGTTCTTC
NA TRBJ2-7 TRBV7-2 NA CASSQGSSGYEQYF TGTGCCAGCAGCCAAGGGAGTAGCGGATACGAGCAGTACTTC
NA TRBJ2-7 TRBV7-2 TRBD1 CASSFYRGPSYEQYF TGTGCCAGCAGCTTTTACAGGGGGCCCTCCTACGAGCAGTACTTC
NA TRBJ2-1 TRBV27 NA CASSLPDSQQFF TGTGCCAGCAGTTTACCAGACAGTCAGCAGTTCTTC
NA TRBJ1-2 TRBV6-5 NA CASSYSQGKDGYTF TGTGCCAGCAGTTACTCCCAGGGGAAGGATGGCTACACCTTC
NA TRBJ2-1 TRBV5-6 TRBD2 CASSFRGTSGGYNEQFF TGTGCCAGCAGCTTTCGCGGGACTAGCGGGGGGTACAATGAGCAGTTCTTC
NA TRBJ2-7 TRBV7-6 NA CASSLPLSGFYEQYF TGTGCCAGCAGCTTACCGTTGTCAGGGTTCTACGAGCAGTACTTC
NA TRBJ2-1 TRBV29-1 NA CSVEDRNSFRSYNEQFF TGCAGCGTTGAAGACAGGAATTCGTTTCGCTCCTACAATGAGCAGTTCTTC
NA TRBJ1-2 TRBV7-9 NA CASSPGQLYDYTF TGTGCCAGCAGCCCAGGACAGCTATATGACTACACCTTC
NA TRBJ2-1 TRBV29-1 NA CSVRGGAYNEQFF TGCAGCGTTAGGGGAGGAGCCTACAATGAGCAGTTCTTC
NA TRBJ2-7 TRBV27 TRBD1 CASSLGTKGAKNEQYF TGTGCCAGCAGTTTGGGTACTAAGGGGGCGAAGAACGAGCAGTACTTC
NA TRBJ1-2 TRBV29-1 NA CSVEALQRGYTF TGCAGCGTTGAAGCCCTACAGAGGGGCTACACCTTC
NA TRBJ1-1 TRBV7-3 NA CASSLIWEETNTEAFF TGTGCCAGCAGCTTAATTTGGGAGGAGACGAACACTGAAGCTTTCTTT
NA TRBJ1-2 TRBV5-1 NA CASSLKGRELHGYTF TGCGCCAGCAGCTTGAAGGGAAGGGAGTTACATGGCTACACCTTC
NA TRBJ2-1 TRBV6-5 NA CASSYYPPGSHNEQFF TGTGCCAGCAGTTATTACCCACCAGGGTCCCACAATGAGCAGTTCTTC
NA TRBJ1-1 TRBV7-6 NA CASSLDRTNTEAFF TGTGCCAGCAGCTTAGACAGGACGAACACTGAAGCTTTCTTT
NA TRBJ2-7 TRBV5-6 NA CASSPSSGGAHEQYF TGTGCCAGCAGCCCATCAAGCGGAGGGGCCCACGAGCAGTACTTC
NA TRBJ1-2 TRBV14 NA CASSQDPGAQGYTF TGTGCCAGCAGCCAAGATCCGGGGGCGCAGGGCTACACCTTC
NA TRBJ2-2 TRBV5-1 NA CASSSFWTGELFF TGCGCCAGCAGCTCCTTCTGGACCGGGGAGCTGTTTTTT
few TRBJ2-7 TRBV4-1 TRBD1 CASSQLDRGKYEQYF TGCGCCAGCAGCCAATTGGACAGGGGAAAATACGAGCAGTACTTC
NA TRBJ2-7 TRBV5-1 TRBD1 CASSYGSGGAEQYF TGCGCCAGCAGTTATGGGTCAGGGGGAGCGGAGCAGTACTTC
NA TRBJ2-1 TRBV5-6 NA CASSLGKINEQFF TGTGCCAGCAGCTTGGGCAAGATAAATGAGCAGTTCTTC
few TRBJ1-2 TRBV27 NA CASSPQGFGYTF TGTGCCAGCAGTCCTCAGGGTTTTGGCTACACCTTC
NA TRBJ2-7 TRBV12-5 NA CASGLVSYEQYF TGTGCTAGTGGTTTGGTATCCTACGAGCAGTACTTC
NA TRBJ1-5 TRBV4-1 TRBD1 CASSQGQGELRPQHF TGCGCCAGCAGCCAAGGACAGGGCGAATTGCGGCCCCAGCATTTT
NA TRBJ2-1 TRBV2 NA CASSSNDLAENRYNEQFF TGTGCCAGCAGTTCGAATGATTTAGCGGAGAATCGCTACAATGAGCAGTTCTTC
NA TRBJ1-6 TRBV5-6 NA CASSLGGWGSPLHF TGTGCCAGCAGCTTGGGTGGATGGGGATCACCCCTCCACTTT
once TRBJ2-6 TRBV2 NA CASSKGEVSGANVLTF TGTGCCAGCAGTAAGGGGGAGGTCTCTGGGGCCAACGTCCTGACTTTC
NA TRBJ2-2 TRBV27 NA CASSLSASTGELFF TGTGCCAGCAGTTTATCAGCCAGCACCGGGGAGCTGTTTTTT
once TRBJ2-7 TRBV11-3 NA CASSLGAGSSYEQYF TGTGCCAGCAGCTTAGGGGCAGGGAGCTCCTACGAGCAGTACTTC
NA TRBJ2-1 TRBV19 TRBD1 CASSIGSGGSYNEQFF TGTGCCAGTAGTATAGGCTCAGGGGGATCTTACAATGAGCAGTTCTTC
NA TRBJ1-6 TRBV6-1 TRBD1 CASSEWDRGANSPLHF TGTGCCAGCAGTGAATGGGACAGGGGAGCCAATTCACCCCTCCACTTT
NA TRBJ1-4 TRBV10-3 TRBD1 CAISDNRGEVEKLFF TGTGCCATCAGTGACAACAGGGGCGAAGTTGAAAAACTGTTTTTT
once TRBJ2-1 TRBV5-6 NA CASSLARGESSHNEQFF TGTGCCAGCAGCTTGGCCAGGGGGGAGTCGTCGCACAATGAGCAGTTCTTC
NA TRBJ2-2 TRBV19 NA CASSMEYDRWEGGELFF TGTGCCAGTAGTATGGAGTACGATAGATGGGAAGGCGGGGAGCTGTTTTTT